These 11 T cell receptor beta chains were all obtained from the same sample, sequenced in a study of technical replicates of blood from several donors. Some clones are missing from TCRdb's copy, which holds only in-frame ones; the method was immunoSEQ multiplex PCR. The data show approximately 99,000 clones, approximately 96% seen once. The sample was T cells isolated from PBMCs. The source of these receptors is a human donor in good health.

V usage is TRBV7-3 and J usage is TRBJ2-3; 11 bases align to TRBD2. The germline V gene has CDR1 SGHTA and CDR2 FQGTGA. CDR3 length equals 17 residues. With V trimmed by 5 bases and J by 2 bases, 9 bases remained unmatched. The DNA for the CDR3 is TGTGCCAGCAGCCCCGTTATAGCGGGAGGGGACACAGATACGCAGTATTTT. This gives the protein CASSPVIAGGDTDTQYF.

The genes are TRBV18 and TRBJ2-5; D is ambiguous. The V gene's germline CDR1 is KGHSH and CDR2 LQKENI. V dropped 3 bases and J dropped 5 bases, with 7 bases sitting between them. The CDR3 is made up of 12 amino acids. The CDR3 nucleotides are TGTGCCAGCTCACCGTACCGGGAGACCCAGTACTTC. As protein: CASSPYRETQYF.

This chain uses TRBV19 with TRBJ1-5, with D unresolved. V lost 1 base and J 2 bases, leaving 12 bases between the germline ends. Germline CDR1 reads LNHDA; CDR2 reads SQIVND (reference sequence). This CDR3 has 16 residues. The CDR3 is CASSIGGLAGNQPQHF. The CDR3 bases are TGTGCCAGTAGTATAGGCGGACTCGCGGGCAATCAGCCCCAGCATTTT. The variable domain in full, completed from reference TRBV19 and TRBJ1-5, reads DGGITQSPKYLFRKEGQNVTLSCEQNLNHDAMYWYRQDPGQGLRLIYYSQIVNDFQKGDIAEGYSVSREKKESFPLTVTSAQKNPTAFYLCASSIGGLAGNQPQHFGDGTRLSIL.

The rearrangement joins TRBV4-3 to TRBJ2-2; TRBD1 might be the D (5 bases). V lost 8 bases and J 2 bases, leaving 9 bases between the germline ends. CDR3 length: 13 amino acids. The germline gives CDR1 LGHNA, CDR2 YSLEER. CDR3: CASGARNTGELFF. The CDR3 nucleotides read TGCGCCAGCGGGGCCAGAAACACCGGGGAGCTGTTTTTT.

The chain links TRBV25-1 to TRBJ1-1; perhaps TRBD1 as D (6 bases). Germline CDR1 and CDR2: MGHDK and SYGVNS. Trimming took off 10 bases at V and 1 base at J, with 10 bases between the two ends. The CDR3 has 12 amino acids. The CDR3 DNA follows: TGTGCCAACCCGACAGGGAACACTGAAGCTTTCTTT. This translates into CANPTGNTEAFF.

With regard to this clone: The sample has other DNA sequences that encode this CDR3 too. This sequence joins TRBV7-9 and TRBJ2-6; unclear D gene. The CDR3 is 14 amino acids. Per the germline V gene, CDR1 is SEHNR and CDR2 is FQNEAQ (reference sequence). V lost 6 bases to trimming and J lost 0 bases, with 6 bases between them. This chain's CDR3 is CASSLSSGANVLTF. The CDR3 DNA reads as TGTGCCAGCAGTCTTAGCTCTGGGGCCAACGTCCTGACTTTC.

The J gene is TRBJ2-7, the V gene TRBV7-2; TRBD2 matches at 8 bases. The V segment lost 2 bases and the J segment 2 bases; nucleotides outside the gene matches: 2. The CDR3 totals 14 residues. CDR1 is SGHTA, CDR2 FQGNSA, per germline. The chain's CDR3 is CASSLTGGAYEQYF. The CDR3 DNA reads as TGTGCCAGCAGCTTAACGGGAGGGGCCTACGAGCAGTACTTC. The full variable domain, completed using reference TRBV7-2 and TRBJ2-7, is GAGVSQSPSNKVTEKGKDVELRCDPISGHTALYWYRQSLGQGLEFLIYFQGNSAPDKSGLPSDRFSAERTGGSVSTLTIQRTQQEDSAVYLCASSLTGGAYEQYFGPGTRLTVT.

The chain carries TRBV7-9 and TRBJ1-1, with D perhaps matching TRBD1 (5 bases). CDR1 is SEHNR, CDR2 FQNEAQ, per germline (reference sequence). CDR3 size: 12 residues. V lost 5 bases and J lost 4, with 8 bases in between. CDR3 DNA sequence: TGTGCCAGCAGCCACAGGAGCACTGAAGCTTTCTTT. Translating it yields CASSHRSTEAFF.

The CDR3 is CASSSNREQAFF. DNA of the CDR3: TGTGCCAGCAGTTCCAACAGGGAGCAGGCTTTCTTT. The J gene is TRBJ1-1, the V gene TRBV6-5; D is perhaps TRBD1 (6 bases). Germline CDR1 is MNHEY and CDR2 is SVGAGI. This CDR3 is 12 amino acids long. V lost 4 bases, J lost 11 bases, and 14 bases lay in between.

The V and J genes are TRBV6-6 and TRBJ1-5; D is ambiguous. The germline V gene encodes CDR1 MNHNY and CDR2 SVGAGI (reference sequence). V was pared by 0 bases and J by 7 bases, with 10 bases between. The CDR3 length is 14 residues. The chain's CDR3 is CASSYSPGIQPQHF. The CDR3 region has the DNA TGTGCCAGCAGTTACTCCCCGGGGATACAGCCCCAGCATTTT.

As for this clone: The same CDR3 is also encoded by other DNA sequences in this sample. The chain uses TRBV27 and TRBJ2-7, with D hard to call. CDR3 length equals 13 residues. Germline V gene data show CDR1 as MNHEY and CDR2 as SMNVEV (reference sequence). Trimming stripped 2 bases from V and 4 bases from J, with 9 bases between. CDR3 DNA sequence: TGTGCCAGCAGTTTAGCTAGGTCTTACGAGCAGTACTTC. Translated, it gives CASSLARSYEQYF.